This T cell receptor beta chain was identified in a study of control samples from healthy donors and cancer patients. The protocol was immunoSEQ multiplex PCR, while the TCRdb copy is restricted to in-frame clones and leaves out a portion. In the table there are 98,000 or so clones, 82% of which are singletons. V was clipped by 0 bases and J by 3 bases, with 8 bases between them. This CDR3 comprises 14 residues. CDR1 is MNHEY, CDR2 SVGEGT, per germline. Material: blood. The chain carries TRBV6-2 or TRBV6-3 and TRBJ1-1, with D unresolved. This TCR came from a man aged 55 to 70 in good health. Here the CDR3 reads CASSYSGYDTEAFF. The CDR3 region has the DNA TGTGCCAGCAGTTACTCGGGTTACGACACTGAAGCTTTCTTT.